The TCR beta chain under discussion was sequenced for a study of T cell responses to AZD1222 COVID-19 vaccine (dated by TCRdb to the early 2020s). The study in broad terms: TCR sequencing was performed for 233 trial participants, of whom 200 to 210 were given two doses of AZD1222 and around 26 were given two doses of MenACWY control vaccine. Trial participants were enrolled by age into 18-55, 56-69 and 70-plus year subgroups, with around 150, 28 and 57 TCR-sequenced participants respectively.

The CDR3 regions of human TCRbeta chains were analyzed by immunosequencing. The original pipeline was this. Repertoire TCRs were checked for matches against a reference library of SARS-CoV-2-specific TCRs that had been generated using the MIRA antigen-specificity platform. Breadth meant the fraction of unique TCRs that were SARS-CoV-2-associated, whereas depth meant the fraction of total T cells that were SARS-CoV-2-associated. Using the MIRA data, each spike-specific TCR was mapped to the spike region that the TCR reacts to and placed in a CD4 or CD8 class. Log10-transformed breadth and depth values were compared by one-way ANOVA with Sidak's multiple comparisons tests. The immuneACCESS repertoire file appears here via TCRdb, limited to in-frame rearrangements. These files lack a portion of the clones; in checked studies, under half of the deficit traces to unresolved V genes, and the cause of the others is not known. V and J calls and clone size are copied from that table; D and trimming were computed from the DNA. Recorded for this sample are roughly 190,000 clones; roughly 90% of them occurred a single time. Jointly, the top ten make up more than 1.5% of the sample.

The full study reports these points: Reportedly, almost half of the unique spike-specific TCRs recognized epitopes lying outside the regions that are mutated in the B.1.351 and B.1.1.7 variants. Participants were mostly white British and included more females than males, and it was suggested by the authors that clonal diversity may have been underestimated. Conclusions about previously exposed vaccinees are limited, since just a handful of AZD1222 recipients were seropositive for SARS-CoV-2 at baseline. Because no day 14 peak-response samples were available, repertoires were characterized only after the peak T cell response. Vaccine-associated CD4 TCRs spanned the whole spike protein, with dominant responses in regions 160-218 and 743-854. After two AZD1222 doses, spike-specific TCR breadth and depth were significantly higher than at day 0 and than in MenACWY recipients. In the small 56-69-year group, the increase in depth fell short of significance, most likely because of low power.

What this sample's time point label stands for: about 28 days (+/-7) after the second vaccine dose. Because spike-specific TCR depth and breadth did not differ between the two schedules, AZD1222 recipients who got a second dose at roughly 4 weeks were pooled with those who got a second dose at roughly 12 weeks. Samples from vaccinated people were obtained from the UK trials COV001 and COV002, which included a single-blind randomized controlled phase 2/3 trial of AZD1222 (ChAdOx1 nCoV-19) in healthy adults. For TCRbeta chain sequencing, PBMC samples from trial participants were taken at day 0 and at day 28 after the second dose. Trimmed from V: 1 base; trimmed from J: 2 bases; junction bases lacking a gene match: 2. Per the germline V gene, SGHTA is the CDR1 and FQGNSA is the CDR2. Including the terminal cysteine and phenylalanine, the CDR3 comprises 15 residues. CDR3 DNA is the only sequence kept; it has 45 bases, read in frame from the first base.

Concerning this clone: Its target antigen remains unknown. No much larger clonotype is one base removed from it; base qualities were not supplied.

The clonotype originates from an adult who received the AZD1222 COVID-19 vaccine. The chain was built from TRBV7-2 and TRBJ2-7, with 10 bases matching TRBD2. The sequences come from peripheral blood, collected 28 days after the second AZD1222 dose. The CDR3 sequence is CASSLGLAGPYEQYF. The DNA is as follows: TGTGCCAGCAGCTTAGGACTAGCGGGCCCCTACGAGCAGTACTTC.